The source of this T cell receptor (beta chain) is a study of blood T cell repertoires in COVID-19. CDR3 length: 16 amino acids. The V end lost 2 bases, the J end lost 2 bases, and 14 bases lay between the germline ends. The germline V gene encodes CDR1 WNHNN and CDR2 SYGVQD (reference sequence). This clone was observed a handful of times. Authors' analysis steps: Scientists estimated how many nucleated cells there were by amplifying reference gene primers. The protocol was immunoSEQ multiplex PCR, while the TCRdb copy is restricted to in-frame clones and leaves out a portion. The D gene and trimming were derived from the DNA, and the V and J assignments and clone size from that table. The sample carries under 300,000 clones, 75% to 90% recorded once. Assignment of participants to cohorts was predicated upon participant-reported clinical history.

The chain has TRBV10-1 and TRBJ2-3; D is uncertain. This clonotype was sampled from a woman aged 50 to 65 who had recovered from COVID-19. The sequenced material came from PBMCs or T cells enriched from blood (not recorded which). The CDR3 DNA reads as TGCGCCAGCAGTGAGCTGAGACACCAGTTCACAGATACGCAGTATTTT. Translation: CASSELRHQFTDTQYF.